The clone carrying this T cell receptor (beta chain) was recorded at least ten times. What it binds is not known. This specimen belongs to a study of T cells in Graves' hyperthyroidism and ophthalmopathy. Study context: The blood sample was taken at first diagnosis, before treatment began. Findings and caveats of the study: In the blood, most expanded thyroid clonotypes above 0.001 appeared as well.

Patients having uncontrolled infection, another autoimmune disease, pregnancy or lactation were not included. Diagnostic assessment was based on clinical symptoms, serum thyroxine and TRAb, thyroid ultrasound and orbital computed tomography. Authors of the study amplified TCR beta CDR3 regions from RNA transcripts. HTBI primers were employed in a first-round RT-PCR of the TCR CDR3. A single record per CDR3 protein comes from TCRdb applying MiXCR to the multiplex PCR reads. The sample includes about 350,000 distinct CDR3 sequences, about 14% of them seen just once. Sequencing used blood. The TCR comes from a woman younger than 45 with Graves' hyperthyroidism.

The CDR3 bases are TGTGCCAGCAGTTCCAACTCCGGGACAGGGAATCAGCCCCAGCATTTT. As protein: CASSSNSGTGNQPQHF. The chain joins TRBV12-3 or TRBV12-4 to TRBJ1-5; 9 bases fit TRBD1. V lost 4 bases, J lost 4 bases, and 8 bases stayed unmatched. The CDR3 is 16 amino acids.